This is a list of T cell receptor beta chains from one sample in a study of CD8 T cells in Susac syndrome. TCRdb called the immunoSEQ multiplex PCR reads again in MiXCR, with one record for every CDR3 protein. In the table there are more than 150,000 distinct CDR3 sequences, 85% to 95% of which are singletons. Sequencing was performed on CD4+ T cells from PBMCs. The receptor source for this set is a human donor with Susac syndrome. CDR3s include the opening cysteine and the closing phenylalanine or tryptophan. D genes are given only for firm matches. Clone size, where shown, is once, few, many, or a class for clones that have expanded.

v_call: TRBV5-1
j_call: TRBJ1-1
d_call: TRBD1
clone_size: few
cdr3_nt: TGCGCCAGCAGCTCCGAACAGGGGAGGACTGAAGCTTTCTTT
cdr3_aa: CASSSEQGRTEAFF

v_call: TRBV6-5
j_call: TRBJ2-5
d_call: .
clone_size: .
cdr3_nt: TGTGCCAGCAGTTACTCGTTTCCGGGTATGGAGACCCAGTACTTC
cdr3_aa: CASSYSFPGMETQYF

v_call: TRBV7-9
j_call: TRBJ2-2
d_call: .
clone_size: .
cdr3_nt: TGTGCCAGCAACCCACCCAGAACAAACACCGGGGAGCTGTTTTTT
cdr3_aa: CASNPPRTNTGELFF

v_call: TRBV3-1
j_call: TRBJ2-2
d_call: .
clone_size: .
cdr3_nt: TGTGCCAGCAGCCAAGATCGATTGACGGTCGGGGAGCTGTTTTTT
cdr3_aa: CASSQDRLTVGELFF

v_call: TRBV5-1
j_call: TRBJ2-1
d_call: .
clone_size: .
cdr3_nt: TGCGCCAGCAGCAGAGGACAGCCCGGAGGGTACAATGAGCAGTTCTTC
cdr3_aa: CASSRGQPGGYNEQFF

v_call: TRBV12-3/TRBV12-4
j_call: TRBJ2-1
d_call: TRBD2
clone_size: .
cdr3_nt: TGTGCCAGCAGTCTCAGCGGGAGCTCCTACAATGAGCAGTTCTTC
cdr3_aa: CASSLSGSSYNEQFF

v_call: TRBV19
j_call: TRBJ2-3
d_call: .
clone_size: .
cdr3_nt: TGTGCCAGTAGTATAAGATTGGGGCGCACAGATACGCAGTATTTT
cdr3_aa: CASSIRLGRTDTQYF

v_call: TRBV7-9
j_call: TRBJ1-5
d_call: TRBD1
clone_size: .
cdr3_nt: TGTGCCAGCAGCTTAGCTACCGGACAGGGCAAAGTTAGCAATCAGCCCCAGCATTTT
cdr3_aa: CASSLATGQGKVSNQPQHF

v_call: TRBV5-4
j_call: TRBJ1-1
d_call: .
clone_size: once
cdr3_nt: TGTGCCAGCAGCTCCGGGGGAGGGACACTTACTGAAGCTTTCTTT
cdr3_aa: CASSSGGGTLTEAFF

v_call: TRBV10-3
j_call: TRBJ1-5
d_call: .
clone_size: .
cdr3_nt: TGTGCCATCAGTGAGTGGGAGGAGGCGGGGGGCAATCAGCCCCAGCATTTT
cdr3_aa: CAISEWEEAGGNQPQHF

v_call: TRBV12-3/TRBV12-4
j_call: TRBJ2-7
d_call: TRBD2
clone_size: .
cdr3_nt: TGTGCCAGCAGTACTAGCGGGGGGGCCTACGAGCAGTACTTC
cdr3_aa: CASSTSGGAYEQYF

v_call: TRBV11-1
j_call: TRBJ1-5
d_call: TRBD1
clone_size: .
cdr3_nt: TGTGCCGACAGCAGCTACCCCCCTTGCACCGGGACAGTGAAGGTGAATCAGCCCCAGCATTTT
cdr3_aa: CADSSYPPCTGTVKVNQPQHF

v_call: TRBV15
j_call: TRBJ1-1
d_call: .
clone_size: .
cdr3_nt: TGTGCCACCAGCAGAACAGGGAACACTGAAGTTTTCTTT
cdr3_aa: CATSRTGNTEVFF

v_call: TRBV20-1
j_call: TRBJ1-1
d_call: TRBD1
clone_size: once
cdr3_nt: TGCAGTGCCAGAGGGGGACAGGGCCGCGCTTTCTTT
cdr3_aa: CSARGGQGRAFF

v_call: TRBV7-9
j_call: TRBJ2-1
d_call: .
clone_size: .
cdr3_nt: TGTGCCAGCACCCAGGAGGGGACGGGGGCCGAGCAGTTCTTC
cdr3_aa: CASTQEGTGAEQFF

v_call: TRBV5-4
j_call: TRBJ1-1
d_call: TRBD1
clone_size: few
cdr3_nt: TGTGCCAGCAGCTTTGACAGGGTCACTGAAGCTTTCTTT
cdr3_aa: CASSFDRVTEAFF

v_call: TRBV20-1
j_call: TRBJ2-5
d_call: .
clone_size: .
cdr3_nt: TGCAGTGCTAGAGAAGGGCTGGAGACCCAGTACTTC
cdr3_aa: CSAREGLETQYF

v_call: TRBV13
j_call: TRBJ1-2
d_call: .
clone_size: .
cdr3_nt: TGTGCCAGCAGCTTAACCAGGAGTCATGGCTACACCTTC
cdr3_aa: CASSLTRSHGYTF

v_call: TRBV12-3/TRBV12-4
j_call: TRBJ1-5
d_call: TRBD1
clone_size: .
cdr3_nt: TGTGCCAGCAATCCGGGACAGGGGTTTCAGCCCCAGCATTTT
cdr3_aa: CASNPGQGFQPQHF

v_call: TRBV20-1
j_call: TRBJ2-5
d_call: TRBD1
clone_size: .
cdr3_nt: TGCAGTGCCAGGACAGGGCTAGAGACCCAGTACTTC
cdr3_aa: CSARTGLETQYF

v_call: TRBV12-5
j_call: TRBJ1-5
d_call: .
clone_size: .
cdr3_nt: TGTGCTAGTGGTCCTACGGGACTGTGGGATCAGCCCCAGCATTTT
cdr3_aa: CASGPTGLWDQPQHF

v_call: TRBV5-1
j_call: TRBJ2-5
d_call: .
clone_size: .
cdr3_nt: TGCGCCAGCAGCTTGGCAGGGTTGGCGGCCCCACAAGAGACCCAGTACTTC
cdr3_aa: CASSLAGLAAPQETQYF